This T cell receptor beta chain derives from a study of cytomegalovirus exposure and HLA in healthy donors. Study-wide context: A previous analysis identified 95 million to 140 million unique TCR beta sequences derived from some 170 million T cells. Study results and limitations: In a later analysis, HLA-associated TCR beta chains were more clonally expanded than equally common others. Several V segments, TRBV6-2 and TRBV6-3 among them, could not be told apart and were dropped.

Trimming removed 5 bases at V and 0 bases at J, with 8 bases between. Germline CDR1 is SGHVS and CDR2 is FNYEAQ. CDR3 length: 14 residues. Note on this clone: Its specificity is not known.

PCR involved 60 Vbeta and 13 Jbeta primers. Method: immunoSEQ multiplex PCR; TCRdb's copy keeps in-frame clones and lacks some. The sample records around 150,000 clones, less than 90% being singletons. The chain combines TRBV7-6 with TRBJ1-3; TRBD1 is a possible D gene (5 bases). The sequence came from a male donor in good health and CMV-seropositive. Sequencing was performed on PBMCs. The CDR3 loop is CASSPQGSGNTIYF. CDR3 nucleotides: TGTGCCAGCAGCCCTCAGGGCTCTGGAAACACCATATATTTT.